These 4 T cell receptor beta chains were all obtained from the same sample, sequenced in a study of cytotoxic CD8 clonotypes in ibrutinib-treated CLL. Some clones are missing from TCRdb's copy, which holds only in-frame ones; the method was immunoSEQ multiplex PCR. The sample shows around 250,000 clones, 70% of them seen only once. The input for sequencing was PBMCs, taken after 24 months of ibrutinib treatment. Receptors originate from a human donor with chronic lymphocytic leukemia.

The chain carries TRBV28 and TRBJ2-7; no definite D call. V was pared by 8 bases and J by 0 bases, with 11 bases between. Germline V gene lookup returns CDR1 MDHEN and CDR2 SYDVKM. The CDR3 has 13 residues. The CDR3 sequence: CASRPESSYEQYF. Written as DNA, the CDR3 is TGTGCCAGCCGACCCGAGAGCTCCTACGAGCAGTACTTC.

There are a few counts of this clone. The chain employs TRBV7-9 and TRBJ1-2, with TRBD1 matching over 10 bases. Germline V gene data show CDR1 as SEHNR and CDR2 as FQNEAQ (reference sequence). The CDR3 contains 16 residues. V lost 8 bases and J lost 4; bases outside the gene matches: 13. Written as DNA, the CDR3 is TGTGCCAGCGCTCCCGGGACAGGGGCCCCACCCTATGGCTACACCTTC. It translates to CASAPGTGAPPYGYTF.

The chain recombines TRBV4-3 with TRBJ2-7; no clear D gene. Trimming took 1 base from V and 0 from J, leaving 10 bases between them. Germline CDR1 and CDR2: LGHNA and YSLEER. CDR3 size: 15 residues. CDR3 amino acids: CASSQAPVPSYEQYF. CDR3 bases: TGCGCCAGCAGCCAAGCTCCAGTCCCCTCCTACGAGCAGTACTTC.

V usage is TRBV2 and J usage is TRBJ1-1; D remains unclear. CDR1 and CDR2 (germline): SNHLY, FYNNEI. Trimming shortened V by 6 bases and J by 3 bases, and 14 bases separated the two germline ends. This CDR3 is 14 amino acids long. Here the CDR3 DNA reads TGTGCCAGCAGGAAGGAGGGCGGTTACACTGAAGCTTTCTTT. This encodes CASRKEGGYTEAFF.